One and the same sample provided the 17 T cell receptor beta chains below, sequenced in a study of pediatric ulcerative colitis. Sequencing used immunoSEQ multiplex PCR; TCRdb keeps in-frame clones, though not all of them. The top ten hold approximately 4% of the sample, which has fewer than 12,000 clones, around 82% seen once. During colonoscopy, one to two rectal pinch biopsies were collected. Sample: gut tissue. The receptor source for this set is a girl aged 5 to 17 who was a control in a study of pediatric ulcerative colitis.

This clone was seen only a few times. The V and J genes are TRBV7-9 and TRBJ1-1, with D maybe TRBD1 (5 bases). This CDR3 spans 16 amino acids. CDR1 and CDR2 from the germline V gene are SEHNR and FQNEAQ (reference sequence). The V and J ends lost 5 bases and 0 bases respectively, with 16 bases between them. This CDR3 is CASSRTRGQVNTEAFF. In DNA, the CDR3 is TGTGCCAGCAGCCGGACAAGAGGGCAGGTGAACACTGAAGCTTTCTTT.

This rearrangement joins TRBV18 to TRBJ2-5, with TRBD2 matching 7 bases. The J call may be in error: the DNA end matches TRBJ2-7 better. This CDR3 is built from 16 residues. From germline, CDR1 is KGHSH and CDR2 LQKENI. The CDR3 protein is CASSQAGSSGIYEQYF. As DNA, the CDR3 is TGTGCCAGCTCGCAAGCAGGGTCGAGCGGGATCTACGAGCAGTACTTC.

This chain connects TRBV28 to TRBJ1-2, with 7 bases that match TRBD1. The CDR3 loop spans 14 amino acids. The germline V gene encodes CDR1 MDHEN and CDR2 SYDVKM. J was trimmed by 4 bases and V by 2 bases; bases with no gene match: 4. CDR3 sequence: CASSLTRGSYGYTF. As DNA, the CDR3 is TGTGCCAGCAGTTTAACCAGGGGGTCCTATGGCTACACCTTC.

In DNA form, the CDR3 reads TGTGCCAGCACCCGGACAGGCCAGGGGAACACTGAAGCTTTCTTT. This encodes CASTRTGQGNTEAFF. The genes are TRBV11-2 and TRBJ1-1, with TRBD1 matching over 7 bases. Per the germline V gene, CDR1 is SGHAT and CDR2 is FQNNGV. CDR3 length: 15 residues. Unmatched junction bases numbered 9, after V lost 7 bases and J lost 1 base.

This clone was seen a single time. This chain links TRBV7-2 with TRBJ1-1; D is possibly TRBD1 (5 bases). Germline lookup yields CDR1 SGHTA and CDR2 FQGNSA. CDR3 length: 16 residues. Trimming pared 0 bases from V and 0 bases from J, leaving 11 bases between. The CDR3 nucleotides are TGTGCCAGCAGCTTAGCTTTCCGACAGATGAACACTGAAGCTTTCTTT. It is translated as CASSLAFRQMNTEAFF.

Points on this clone: Distinct nucleotide sequences in the sample also encode this CDR3. The J gene is TRBJ2-7, the V gene TRBV2; D uncertain. Germline V CDR1 and CDR2: SNHLY, FYNNEI. The CDR3 contains 11 residues. Trimming shortened V by 3 bases and J by 4 bases, and 4 bases separated the two germline ends. The CDR3, as DNA: TGTGCCAGCAGTGACAATTACGAGCAGTACTTC. This encodes CASSDNYEQYF.

CDR3 nucleotide sequence: TGTGCCAGCAGTGAAGTTGGGGATCAGCCCCAGCATTTT. Translated: CASSEVGDQPQHF. V is TRBV2 and J is TRBJ1-5; D not certain. The CDR3 is 13 residues long. Trimming took 1 base from V and 5 from J, leaving 6 bases between them. The V gene's germline CDR1 is SNHLY and CDR2 FYNNEI.

The chain employs TRBV7-6 and TRBJ2-2; weak D call: TRBD2 (6 bases). The ends were cut back, 8 bases at V and 2 bases at J, with 12 bases in the middle. CDR1 is SGHVS and CDR2 is FNYEAQ in the germline V gene. The CDR3 is 14 residues long. For the CDR3, the DNA is TGTGCCAGCGGATTAGCGGCAAACACCGGGGAGCTGTTTTTT. Protein: CASGLAANTGELFF. The full variable domain, in which reference TRBV7-6 and TRBJ2-2 provide the parts outside the CDR3, is GAGVSQSPRYKVTKRGQDVALRCDPISGHVSLYWYRQALGQGPEFLTYFNYEAQQDKSGLPNDRFSAERPEGSISTLTIQRTEQRDSAMYRCASGLAANTGELFFGEGSRLTVL.

The rearrangement uses TRBV11-2 and TRBJ1-2, with TRBD1 matching over 7 bases. V shed 2 bases and J 5 bases; nucleotides not matched to a gene: 11. The CDR3 runs 16 residues. Per germline, CDR1 SGHAT and CDR2 FQNNGV. The CDR3 here is CASSLTPLGTAYGYTF. The CDR3 nucleotides read TGTGCCAGCAGCTTAACTCCTCTGGGGACAGCGTATGGCTACACCTTC.

The gene calls are TRBV10-3 and TRBJ2-3, with 8 positions matching TRBD1. Per germline, CDR1 ENHRY and CDR2 SYGVKD. Trimming at V came to 5 bases and at J to 4 bases, leaving 11 bases not matched to a gene. The CDR3 loop spans 16 amino acids. The CDR3: CAISSEPGQAPDTQYF. CDR3 bases: TGTGCCATCAGTTCCGAACCGGGACAGGCCCCAGATACGCAGTATTTT.

The chain links TRBV29-1 to TRBJ2-7; 10 bases line up with TRBD2. The CDR3 runs to 13 residues. Per the germline V gene, CDR1 is SQVTM and CDR2 is ANQGSEA. J lost 5 bases, V lost 3 bases, and 4 bases had no gene match. Here the CDR3 reads CSVDLLAGDEQYF. The CDR3 DNA reads TGCAGCGTTGATCTGCTAGCGGGAGACGAGCAGTACTTC.

This chain joins TRBV29-1 and TRBJ1-3; D gene ambiguous. Germline CDR1 is SQVTM and CDR2 is ANQGSEA. Trimming pared 8 bases from V and 1 base from J, leaving 12 bases between. The CDR3 covers 13 residues. The CDR3 bases are TGCAGCTCCCAAAGCGGTTCTGGAAACACCATATATTTT. Translating gives CSSQSGSGNTIYF.

The chain carries TRBV28 and TRBJ1-2; 9 bases line up with TRBD1. The CDR3 sequence is 14 residues long. Germline V lookup: CDR1 MDHEN, CDR2 SYDVKM. V shed 2 bases and J 6 bases; nucleotides not matched to a gene: 4. The CDR3 DNA reads as TGTGCCAGCAGTTTACCCGGGACAGGGAATGGCTACACCTTC. This translates into CASSLPGTGNGYTF.

The chain couples TRBV28 to TRBJ2-4, with 8 bases matching TRBD1. The CDR3 contains 18 residues. Germline V lookup: CDR1 MDHEN, CDR2 SYDVKM. V trimming: 0 bases; J trimming: 0 bases; junction bases outside the gene matches: 7. The CDR3: CASSLWITGGPAKNIQYF. The DNA of the CDR3 is TGTGCCAGCAGTTTATGGATAACAGGGGGTCCAGCCAAAAACATTCAGTACTTC.

The chain combines TRBV5-6 with TRBJ2-1; D is possibly TRBD1 (5 bases). V was clipped by 0 bases and J by 7 bases, with 14 bases between them. The CDR3 loop spans 15 amino acids. The V gene's germline CDR1 is SGHDT and CDR2 YYEEEE. CDR3 in amino acids: CASSLVVPGMNEQFF. Here the CDR3 DNA reads TGTGCCAGCAGCTTGGTCGTCCCAGGGATGAATGAGCAGTTCTTC.

In this sample, this clone turned up a few times. The chain links TRBV19 to TRBJ2-1; D is uncertain. CDR3 length: 15 amino acids. Looked up from germline, CDR1 is LNHDA and CDR2 is SQIVND (reference sequence). Trimming left V 5 bases short and J 5 bases short, with 16 bases between. The CDR3 nucleotides read TGTGCCAGTAGTTTACGAACGGGCGGCGACAATGAGCAGTTCTTC. Translation: CASSLRTGGDNEQFF.

V is TRBV18 and J is TRBJ2-5; no reliable D call. Between the trimmed V and J ends, which lost 2 bases and 3 bases, there was a span of 1 base. This CDR3 spans 11 amino acids. In germline, CDR1 is KGHSH, CDR2 LQKENI. CDR3 sequence: CASSPEETQYF. DNA of the CDR3: TGTGCCAGCTCACCAGAAGAGACCCAGTACTTC.